One and the same sample provided the 24 T cell receptor beta chains below, sequenced in a study of T cells in women clearing cervical HPV infection. Profiling relied on immunoSEQ multiplex PCR, and the TCRdb table lists in-frame clones only, not all of them. This repertoire includes more than 20,000 clones. Sequenced material: blood buffy coat. These receptor sequences come from a woman between 18 and 70 years old with a cervical HPV16 infection that either progressed to CIN3+ or cleared (not recorded which).

The CDR3 bases that were read are TGCAGTGCTGTGGGGCCGGGGGGCCGGACTGAA. Its protein is CSAVGPGGRTE. The whole CDR3 reads CSAVGPGGRTEAFF. The rearrangement uses TRBV20-1 and TRBJ1-1, with D maybe TRBD1 (6 bases). The CDR3 end falls 3 residues outside the read, so it is completed with the germline J gene. The CDR3 runs to 14 residues. V was trimmed by 5 bases and J by 5 bases, leaving 18 bases between them. CDR1 is DFQATT and CDR2 is SNEGSKA in the germline V gene (reference sequence).

Concerning this clone itself: With the read ending 3 residues before the CDR3 end, the germline J gene is used to fill in that end. The genes are TRBV19 and TRBJ1-2; D is unclear. The V gene's germline CDR1 is LNHDA and CDR2 SQIVND (reference sequence). The CDR3 covers 12 residues. CDR3 DNA (partial): TGTGCCAGTAGTAGATCGGGGTACGAC. Protein sequence: CASSRSGYD. The entire CDR3 protein is CASSRSGYDYTF.

With respect to this clone: The read gets to within 3 residues of the CDR3 end, and the germline J gene fills in the rest. The chain recombines TRBV10-2 with TRBJ2-7; D is possibly TRBD2 (7 bases). CDR3 length: 15 residues. V was trimmed by 7 bases and J by 1 base, leaving 17 bases between them. The germline CDR1 and CDR2 sequences are WSHSY and SAAADI. The chain's CDR3 is CASTPRGGLSYEQYF. The CDR3 bases that were read are TGCGCCAGCACGCCTAGGGGGGGCCTTTCCTACGAG.

With regard to this clone: The read comes to an end 3 residues before the CDR3 does, leaving the germline J gene to fill in the end. V gene TRBV12-3 or TRBV12-4 combines with J gene TRBJ2-5, with a possible D match to TRBD2 (5 bases). Trimming stripped 1 base from V and 3 bases from J, with 9 bases between. This CDR3 is 14 amino acids long. CDR3 residues: CASSLGFGEETQYF. The part of the CDR3 DNA that was read is TGTGCCAGCAGTTTAGGTTTCGGGGAAGAGACC.

Worth noting for this clone: The CDR3 is cut off 3 residues early in the read; its end comes from the germline J gene. The chain uses TRBV27 and TRBJ2-3; the D gene is possibly TRBD2 (6 bases). This CDR3 has 14 residues. CDR1 and CDR2 from the germline V gene are MNHEY and SMNVEV (reference sequence). V was shortened by 6 bases and J by 0 bases, with 10 bases between the two germline ends. The DNA read from the CDR3 is TGTGCCAGCAGCCTAGCGACTAGCACAGATACG. It encodes CASSLATSTDT. The full CDR3 is CASSLATSTDTQYF.

As regards this clone: Read data end 3 residues before the CDR3 end; the end is taken from the germline J gene. V usage is TRBV27 and J usage is TRBJ2-1, with TRBD2 matching over 10 bases. Germline trimming cut 2 bases from V and 7 bases from J; bases unmatched to any gene: 11. The CDR3 runs to 17 residues. The germline CDR1 and CDR2 sequences are MNHEY and SMNVEV (reference sequence). The CDR3 sequence: CASSLRSLAGEGNEQFF. The DNA read from the CDR3 is TGTGCCAGCAGTTTAAGGTCCCTAGCGGGAGAAGGGAATGAG.

A remark on this clone: With the read ending 3 residues before the CDR3 end, the germline J gene is used to fill in that end. V usage is TRBV20-1 and J usage is TRBJ2-7; D is unclear. This CDR3 region has 14 residues. V lost 4 bases, J lost 2 bases, and 15 bases lay in between. CDR1 is DFQATT and CDR2 is SNEGSKA in the germline V gene (reference sequence). The sequenced CDR3 bases are TGCAGTGCTACCCGGGTGGAGTCGACCTACGAG. This encodes CSATRVESTYE. The whole CDR3 protein is CSATRVESTYEQYF.

About this clone itself: The observed sequence ends 3 residues before the CDR3 terminus, with the missing tail filled in from the germline J gene. The genes are TRBV2 and TRBJ1-4, with D perhaps matching TRBD1 (5 bases). The CDR3 is made up of 12 amino acids. Germline CDR1 SNHLY, CDR2 FYNNEI. Trimming cost V 7 bases and J 5 bases, with 8 bases left between them. The CDR3 sequence is CASKQENEKLFF. The DNA read from the CDR3 is TGTGCCAGCAAACAGGAAAATGAAAAA. The variable domain in full, completed from reference TRBV2 and TRBJ1-4, reads EPEVTQTPSHQVTQMGQEVILRCVPISNHLYFYWYRQILGQKVEFLVSFYNNEISEKSEIFDDQFSVERPDGSNFTLKIRSTKLEDSAMYFCASKQENEKLFFGSGTQLSVL.

Of note for this clone: The read ends 3 residues before the CDR3 terminus; that terminus is restored from the germline J gene. The V call is TRBV7-9, the J call TRBJ1-2, with 12 bases lining up with TRBD1. The CDR3 spans 15 residues. Germline CDR1 is SEHNR and CDR2 is FQNEAQ (reference sequence). CDR3 loop: CASSFGTGGDEGYTF. CDR3 bases read: TGTGCCAGCAGCTTCGGGACAGGGGGCGATGAGGGC.

Regarding this clone: Sequencing ends 3 residues short of the CDR3 end; the germline J gene provides the rest. The V and J genes are TRBV19 and TRBJ2-7; 8 bases fit TRBD2. CDR1 and CDR2 from the germline V gene are LNHDA and SQIVND (reference sequence). The CDR3 consists of 17 residues. The V and J ends lost 1 base and 0 bases, in that order; junction bases with no gene match: 8. The covered CDR3 bases are TGTGCCAGTAGTATAGGACTAGCGTACGGACACTCCTACGAG. It encodes CASSIGLAYGHSYE. The complete CDR3 sequence is CASSIGLAYGHSYEQYF.

As to this clone: The DNA ends 3 residues before the CDR3 does, and the rest of the CDR3 is filled in from the germline J gene. The J gene is TRBJ2-5, the V gene TRBV24-1, with a tentative D call TRBD2 (6 bases). Germline V lookup: CDR1 KGHDR, CDR2 SFDVKD. The CDR3 is made up of 16 amino acids. Trimming took 2 bases from V and 4 from J, leaving 16 bases between them. CDR3 in amino acids: CATSDSPGLRGETQYF. The DNA read from the CDR3 is TGTGCCACCAGTGATTCCCCGGGACTGCGGGGAGAGACC.

CDR3 bases read: TGTGCCAGTAGTACGACAGGGGCTAACTATGGC. This gives the protein CASSTTGANYG. The CDR3 in its entirety is CASSTTGANYGYTF. This chain joins TRBV19 and TRBJ1-2; TRBD1 matches at 8 bases. The sequenced fragment ends 3 residues before the CDR3 boundary, so the rest is inferred from the germline J gene. CDR1 LNHDA and CDR2 SQIVND come from the germline V gene (reference sequence). This CDR3 is 14 amino acids long. V lost 4 bases and J lost 0; bases outside the gene matches: 1.

Details on this clone: Coverage ceases 3 residues before the CDR3 finishes, and the germline J gene fills in the end. The rearrangement joins TRBV2 to TRBJ2-7, with D perhaps TRBD2 (5 bases). Germline assignment: CDR1 SNHLY and CDR2 FYNNEI. CDR3 length: 13 amino acids. V dropped 6 bases and J dropped 5 bases, with 14 bases sitting between them. The CDR3 DNA, read in part, is TGTGCCAGCAGCTCCCTCCTAGCAAACGAG. Protein: CASSSLLANE. The entire CDR3 is CASSSLLANEQYF.

A remark on this clone: Read sequence stops 3 residues before the CDR3 end, and the germline J gene provides the missing end. The chain uses TRBV19 and TRBJ2-1; maybe TRBD2 (7 bases). Germline V gene lookup returns CDR1 LNHDA and CDR2 SQIVND (reference sequence). This CDR3 has 16 amino acids. Trimming took 0 bases from V and 0 from J, leaving 9 bases between them. The CDR3: CASSIEGGLSYNEQFF. CDR3 bases read: TGTGCCAGTAGTATAGAGGGGGGGCTCTCCTACAATGAG.

Comments on this clone: The missing CDR3 end, 3 residues past where the read stops, is filled in from the germline J gene. This chain links TRBV10-2 with TRBJ2-3, with 15 bases identical to TRBD2. Germline assignment: CDR1 WSHSY and CDR2 SAAADI. V lost 5 bases and J lost 3; bases outside the gene matches: 3. There are 16 residues in the CDR3. The chain's CDR3 is CASSSGLAGGTDTQYF. The sequenced CDR3 bases are TGCGCCAGCAGTTCGGGACTAGCGGGGGGTACAGATACG.

Turning to this clone: Coverage ceases 3 residues before the CDR3 finishes, and the germline J gene fills in the end. The gene calls are TRBV18 and TRBJ2-4, with D perhaps TRBD1 (5 bases). Germline CDR1 is KGHSH and CDR2 is LQKENI. The CDR3 extends over 15 amino acids. The sequenced part of the CDR3 DNA is TGTGCCAGCTCACCAAGGCCCGACAGAAGCTATGGT. Translated, it gives CASSPRPDRSYG. The whole CDR3 is CASSPRPDRSYGQYF.

A word on this clone: The read finishes 3 residues shy of the CDR3 end, and the germline J gene is used to complete it. This chain links TRBV6-2 or TRBV6-3 with TRBJ2-3, with a weak D call TRBD1 (6 bases). V lost 4 bases and J 2 bases, leaving 13 bases between the germline ends. CDR1 and CDR2 from the germline V gene are MNHEY and SVGEGT. The CDR3 consists of 15 residues. The CDR3 sequence: CASSSRTEDTDTQYF. The sequenced part of the CDR3 DNA is TGTGCCAGCAGTTCCCGGACAGAGGACACAGATACG.

As concerns this clone: The CDR3 goes on 3 residues after the read ends, and that part is filled in from the germline J gene. The V and J genes are TRBV5-4 and TRBJ2-1; the D gene is possibly TRBD2 (5 bases). This CDR3 is 14 amino acids long. The ends were cut back, 7 bases at V and 7 bases at J, with 18 bases in the middle. The V gene's germline CDR1 is SGHNT and CDR2 YYREEE (reference sequence). The CDR3 reads CASAPSPGVNEQFF. The CDR3 DNA, read in part, is TGTGCCAGCGCCCCGTCCCCCGGGGTGAATGAG.

This clone counts as medium-sized (0.01 to 0.1%) by frequency. The CDR3 extends 3 residues past the end of the read, so its final part is completed from the germline J gene. The chain uses TRBV20-1 and TRBJ2-7; 8 bases align to TRBD2. The germline V gene encodes CDR1 DFQATT and CDR2 SNEGSKA (reference sequence). V lost 0 bases, J lost 3 bases, and 1 base stayed unmatched. The CDR3 covers 13 residues. CDR3 DNA (partial): TGCAGTGCTAGAGATCTAGCGGGCTACGAG. The encoded protein is CSARDLAGYE. In full, the CDR3 reads CSARDLAGYEQYF.

Note on this clone: The read halts 3 residues ahead of the CDR3 end, with the missing end drawn from the germline J gene. The chain combines TRBV2 with TRBJ1-6; TRBD1 matches 7 bases. The CDR3 runs to 13 residues. V shed 9 bases and J 7 bases; nucleotides not matched to a gene: 6. Germline V CDR1 and CDR2: SNHLY, FYNNEI. CDR3 protein: CASSQGENSPLHF. Incomplete CDR3 DNA: TGTGCCAGTAGCCAGGGGGAGAATTCACCC.

The CDR3 spells CASSLYSGGGETQYF. The DNA read from the CDR3 is TGTGCCAGCAGCTTGTATAGCGGGGGAGGAGAGACC. The V gene is TRBV5-4, the J gene TRBJ2-5; 9 nucleotides line up with TRBD2. The CDR3 end is not reached by the read, which stops 3 residues before it; the germline J gene fills it in. Germline CDR1 SGHNT, CDR2 YYREEE (reference sequence). Germline trimming cut 1 base from V and 4 bases from J; bases unmatched to any gene: 5. The CDR3 consists of 15 residues.

A note on this clone: The read finishes 3 residues shy of the CDR3 end, and the germline J gene is used to complete it. The chain is built from TRBV29-1 and TRBJ1-2; perhaps TRBD1 as D (6 bases). The germline CDR1 and CDR2 sequences are SQVTM and ANQGSEA. Trimming shortened V by 0 bases and J by 5 bases, and 13 bases separated the two germline ends. This CDR3 spans 14 amino acids. The covered CDR3 bases are TGCAGCGTTGAAGATCCGAGGACAGATTATGGC. Residues: CSVEDPRTDYG. The entire CDR3 protein is CSVEDPRTDYGYTF.

A word on this clone: The read halts 3 residues ahead of the CDR3 end, with the missing end drawn from the germline J gene. V usage is TRBV5-4 and J usage is TRBJ2-1, with 11 bases lining up with TRBD2. Trimming took 6 bases from V and 5 from J; bases not matched to a gene: 4. The CDR3 covers 14 residues. CDR1 is SGHNT, CDR2 YYREEE, per germline (reference sequence). CDR3 DNA, as far as it was read: TGTGCCAGCACCGGGACTAGCGGACACAATGAG. It is translated as CASTGTSGHNE. The whole CDR3 sequence is CASTGTSGHNEQFF.

Note on this clone: The CDR3 is cut off 3 residues early in the read; its end comes from the germline J gene. The rearrangement links TRBV11-3 to TRBJ2-1, with D possibly being TRBD1 (5 bases). CDR1 is SGHNT and CDR2 is YENEEA in the germline V gene. Trimming took off 3 bases at V and 4 bases at J, with 10 bases between the two ends. This CDR3 contains 14 residues. CDR3 residues: CASSFQGAYNEQFF. The part of the CDR3 DNA that was read is TGTGCCAGCAGCTTCCAGGGTGCGTACAATGAG. The variable domain in full, completed from reference TRBV11-3 and TRBJ2-1, reads EAGVVQSPRYKIIEKKQPVAFWCNPISGHNTLYWYLQNLGQGPELLIRYENEEAVDDSQLPKDRFSAERLKGVDSTLKIQPAELGDSAVYLCASSFQGAYNEQFFGPGTRLTVL.